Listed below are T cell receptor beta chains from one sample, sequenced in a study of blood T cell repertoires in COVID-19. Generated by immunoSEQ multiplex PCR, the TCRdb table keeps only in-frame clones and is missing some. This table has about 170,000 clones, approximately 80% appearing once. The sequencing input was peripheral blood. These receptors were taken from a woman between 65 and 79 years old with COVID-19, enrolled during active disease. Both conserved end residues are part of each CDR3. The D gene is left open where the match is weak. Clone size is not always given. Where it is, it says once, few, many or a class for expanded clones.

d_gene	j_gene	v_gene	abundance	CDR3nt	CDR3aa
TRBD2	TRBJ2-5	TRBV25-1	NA	TGTGCCAGCGCTCAGAGCGGGGGGGCCTTGGAGACCCAGTACTTC	CASAQSGGALETQYF
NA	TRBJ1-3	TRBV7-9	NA	TGTGCCAGCAGCCCGGACGGGCAGGGAGGAGGAAACACCATATATTTT	CASSPDGQGGGNTIYF
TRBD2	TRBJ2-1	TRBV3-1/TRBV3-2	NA	TGTGCCAGCAGCCAAGCGGGACTAGCGGCCTACAATGAGCAGTTCTTC	CASSQAGLAAYNEQFF
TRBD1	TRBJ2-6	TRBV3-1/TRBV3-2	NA	TGCGCAAGTTGTAGACAGGGGAAGTATGGGGCCAACGTCCTGACTTTC	CASCRQGKYGANVLTF
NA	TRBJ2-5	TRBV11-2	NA	TGTGCCAGCAGCTTAGCAGGGGACGTACAAGAGACCCAGTACTTC	CASSLAGDVQETQYF
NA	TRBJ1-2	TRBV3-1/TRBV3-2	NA	TGTGCCAGCAGCCAAGGTAGAGGGTCTTACTATGGCTACACCTTC	CASSQGRGSYYGYTF
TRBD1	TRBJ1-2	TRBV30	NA	TGTGCCTGGGGGGACAGGGGGCTCTATGGCTACACCTTC	CAWGDRGLYGYTF
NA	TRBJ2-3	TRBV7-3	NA	TGTGCCAGCAGCTTTCAGGGAAGCGATACGCAGTATTTT	CASSFQGSDTQYF
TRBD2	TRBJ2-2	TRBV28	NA	TGTGCCAGCAGTTTCCCTAGCGGAGCGAGGACCGGGGAGCTGTTTTTT	CASSFPSGARTGELFF
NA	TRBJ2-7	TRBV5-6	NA	TGTGCCAGCAGCTTTAGGGGGAATAGCGCGAACTCCTACGAGCAGTACTTC	CASSFRGNSANSYEQYF
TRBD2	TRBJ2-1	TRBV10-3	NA	TGTGCCATCAGCTTACTAGCGGGAGTGCACAATGAGCAGTTCTTC	CAISLLAGVHNEQFF
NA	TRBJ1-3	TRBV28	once	TGTGCCAGCAGTACACAGGGTTTAAGAAACACCATATATTTT	CASSTQGLRNTIYF
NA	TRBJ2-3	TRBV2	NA	TGTGCCAGCAGTTATTCAGGGGTGAGGAGCACAGATACGCAGTATTTT	CASSYSGVRSTDTQYF
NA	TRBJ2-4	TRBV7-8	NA	TGTGCCAGCAGCCGAACAGTAGCCAAAAACATTCAGTACTTC	CASSRTVAKNIQYF
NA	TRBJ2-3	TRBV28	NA	TGTGCCAGCAGTCCCGGGACGGTGGCGGGGACTAGCACAGATACGCAGTATTTT	CASSPGTVAGTSTDTQYF
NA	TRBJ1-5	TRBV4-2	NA	TGTGCCAGCAGCCAAGATCCAGGGAACAATCAGCCCCAGCATTTT	CASSQDPGNNQPQHF
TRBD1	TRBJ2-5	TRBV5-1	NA	TGCGCCAGCAGCGTGACTACAGGGGCCGTAGAGACCCAGTACTTC	CASSVTTGAVETQYF
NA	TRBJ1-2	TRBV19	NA	TGTGCCAGTAGTATTTGGGGGCTAAACTATGGCTACACCTTC	CASSIWGLNYGYTF
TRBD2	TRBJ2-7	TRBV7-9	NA	TGTGCCAGCAGCTCCGGGACTAGCGGAACAACGCAGTACTTC	CASSSGTSGTTQYF
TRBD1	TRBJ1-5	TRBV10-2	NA	TGCGCCAGCATTCAGGGGGCCGGGCAGCCCCAGCATTTT	CASIQGAGQPQHF
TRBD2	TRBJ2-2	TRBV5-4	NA	TGTGCCAGCACTAGCGGGAGCCCCGGGGAGCTGTTTTTT	CASTSGSPGELFF
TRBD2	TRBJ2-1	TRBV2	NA	TGTGCCAGCCGCGGACTAGACAATGAGCAGTTCTTC	CASRGLDNEQFF
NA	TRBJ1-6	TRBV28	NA	TGTGCCAGCAGTTTCCGACAGATTGCCTCCTATAATTCACCCCTCCACTTT	CASSFRQIASYNSPLHF
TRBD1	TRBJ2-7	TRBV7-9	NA	TGTGCCAGCAGCTCTTCTGCGGGACAGGCCCACGAGCAGTACTTC	CASSSSAGQAHEQYF
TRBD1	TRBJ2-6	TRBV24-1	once	TGTGCCACCAGCGATACAGGGGCCGGGGCCAACGTCCTGACTTTC	CATSDTGAGANVLTF
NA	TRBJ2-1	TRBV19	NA	TGTGCCAGTAGTGAGGCTAGTGGTCGGCATGAGCAGTTCTTC	CASSEASGRHEQFF
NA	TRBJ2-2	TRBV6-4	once	TGTGCCAGCAGTGACGACAATCCCGGGGAGCTGTTTTTT	CASSDDNPGELFF
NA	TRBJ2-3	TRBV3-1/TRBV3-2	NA	TGTGCCAGCAGCCCAAGCACAGATACGCAGTATTTT	CASSPSTDTQYF
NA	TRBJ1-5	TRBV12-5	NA	TGTGCTAGTGGTTTGGGTAACAGGGCTCAGCCCCAGCATTTT	CASGLGNRAQPQHF
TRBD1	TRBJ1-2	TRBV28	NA	TGTGCCAGCAGTCCCCCGAGAGGGGGCGCGTTCTATGGCTACACCTTC	CASSPPRGGAFYGYTF
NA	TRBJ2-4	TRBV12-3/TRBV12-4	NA	TGTGCCAGCAGTCCATCCCGCAGAAACATTCAGTACTTC	CASSPSRRNIQYF
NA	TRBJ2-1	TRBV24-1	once	TGTGCCACCGCGGCTCGGGCCCATCGGGGCAATGAGCAGTTCTTC	CATAARAHRGNEQFF
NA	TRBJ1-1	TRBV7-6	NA	TGTGCCAGCAGCTTAGTAACAGGTTCAGTACGGAACACTGAAGCTTTCTTT	CASSLVTGSVRNTEAFF
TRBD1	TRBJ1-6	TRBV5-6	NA	TGTGCCAGCAGCACTGGGGACAGAAATTCACCCCTCCACTTT	CASSTGDRNSPLHF
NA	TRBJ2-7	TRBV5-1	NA	TGCGCCAGCAGCTTCCAATGGGACTTGGCGGCGGGCGAGCAGTACTTC	CASSFQWDLAAGEQYF
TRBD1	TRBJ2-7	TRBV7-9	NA	TGTGCCAGCAGCGCCGAAACCGGGACAGTAGCCTACGAGCAGTACTTC	CASSAETGTVAYEQYF
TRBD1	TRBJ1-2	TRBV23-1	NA	TGCGCCAGGTCCGGGACAGGGGGTGGCTACACCTTC	CARSGTGGGYTF
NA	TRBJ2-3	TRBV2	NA	TGTGCCAGCAGTGTTCTGAGTCCTACGCAGTATTTT	CASSVLSPTQYF
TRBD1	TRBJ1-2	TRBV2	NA	TGTGCCAGCGGGGGGGACAGGGTCTTGATTAACTATGGCTACACCTTC	CASGGDRVLINYGYTF
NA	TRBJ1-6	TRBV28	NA	TGTGCCAGCAGTACACAGGGATTAGGAAATTCACCCCTCCACTTT	CASSTQGLGNSPLHF
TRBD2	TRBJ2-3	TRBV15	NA	TGTGCCACCAGCAAGACTAGCGGGGGCGTCCCAGATACGCAGTATTTT	CATSKTSGGVPDTQYF
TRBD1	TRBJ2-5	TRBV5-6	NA	TGTGCCAGCAGCTTGAAAGGCAGGGGGACAGAGACCCAGTACTTC	CASSLKGRGTETQYF
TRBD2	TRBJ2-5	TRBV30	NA	TGTGCCTGGAGTGTGGGGGGGAAATGGGAGACCCAGTACTTC	CAWSVGGKWETQYF